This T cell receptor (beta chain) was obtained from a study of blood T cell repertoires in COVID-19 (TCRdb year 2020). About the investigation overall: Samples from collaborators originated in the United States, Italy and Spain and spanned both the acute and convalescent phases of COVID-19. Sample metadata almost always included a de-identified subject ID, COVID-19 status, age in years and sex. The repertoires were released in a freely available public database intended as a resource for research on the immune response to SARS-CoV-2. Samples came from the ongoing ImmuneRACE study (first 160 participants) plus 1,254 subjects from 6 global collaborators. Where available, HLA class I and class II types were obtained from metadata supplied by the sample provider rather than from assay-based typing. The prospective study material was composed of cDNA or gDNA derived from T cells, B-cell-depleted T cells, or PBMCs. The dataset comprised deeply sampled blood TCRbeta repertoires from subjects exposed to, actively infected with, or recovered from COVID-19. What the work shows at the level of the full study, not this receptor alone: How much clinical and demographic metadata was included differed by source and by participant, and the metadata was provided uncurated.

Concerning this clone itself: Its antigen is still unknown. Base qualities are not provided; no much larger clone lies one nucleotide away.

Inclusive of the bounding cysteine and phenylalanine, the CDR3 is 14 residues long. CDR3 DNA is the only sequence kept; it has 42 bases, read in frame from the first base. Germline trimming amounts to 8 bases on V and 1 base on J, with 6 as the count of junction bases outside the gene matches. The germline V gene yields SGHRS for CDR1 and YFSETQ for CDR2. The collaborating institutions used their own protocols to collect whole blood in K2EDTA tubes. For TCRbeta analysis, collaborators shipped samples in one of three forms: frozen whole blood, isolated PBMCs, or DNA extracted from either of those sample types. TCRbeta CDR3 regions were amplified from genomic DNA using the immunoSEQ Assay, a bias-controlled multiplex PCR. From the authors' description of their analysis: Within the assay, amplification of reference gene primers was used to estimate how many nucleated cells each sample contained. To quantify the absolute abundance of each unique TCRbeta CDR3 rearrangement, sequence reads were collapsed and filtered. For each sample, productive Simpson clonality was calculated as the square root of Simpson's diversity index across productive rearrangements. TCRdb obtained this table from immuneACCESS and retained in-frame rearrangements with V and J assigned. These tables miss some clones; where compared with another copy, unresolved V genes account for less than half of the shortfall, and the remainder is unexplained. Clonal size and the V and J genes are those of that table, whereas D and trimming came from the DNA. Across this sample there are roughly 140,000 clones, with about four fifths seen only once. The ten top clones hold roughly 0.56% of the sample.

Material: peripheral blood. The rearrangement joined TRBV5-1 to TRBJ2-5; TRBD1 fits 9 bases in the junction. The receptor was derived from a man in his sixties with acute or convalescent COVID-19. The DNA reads TGCGCCAGTCAATACAGGGGGCCCCAAGAGACCCAGTACTTC. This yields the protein CASQYRGPQETQYF.